A selection of T cell receptor beta chains follows, all from one sample in a study of CD8 T cells in ankylosing spondylitis. TCRdb re-derived calls from the 5' RACE reads in MiXCR, one entry per CDR3 protein. This table has 500,000 to 650,000 distinct CDR3 sequences, about 5.4% appearing once. The sample taken for sequencing was blood, either unsorted or a sorted T cell fraction (not recorded which). The receptors here all came from a male donor with ankylosing spondylitis. CDR3s include the opening cysteine and the closing phenylalanine or tryptophan. D genes are given only for firm matches.

CDR3aa: CASYGTGQETQYF
j_gene: TRBJ2-5
d_gene: .
v_gene: TRBV6-2/TRBV6-3

CDR3aa: CASSPVSRDTEAFF
j_gene: TRBJ1-1
d_gene: .
v_gene: TRBV18

CDR3aa: CASSILSYEQYF
j_gene: TRBJ2-7
d_gene: .
v_gene: TRBV7-2

CDR3aa: CASSTDYQETQYF
j_gene: TRBJ2-5
d_gene: .
v_gene: TRBV19

CDR3aa: CSARDWGAGSTDTQYF
j_gene: TRBJ2-3
d_gene: TRBD2
v_gene: TRBV20-1

CDR3aa: CASSLAGRVRQFF
j_gene: TRBJ2-1
d_gene: .
v_gene: TRBV7-2

CDR3aa: CASSLRHLETQYF
j_gene: TRBJ2-5
d_gene: .
v_gene: TRBV12-3/TRBV12-4

CDR3aa: CASSLAGLAGVNEQFF
j_gene: TRBJ2-1
d_gene: TRBD2
v_gene: TRBV5-1

CDR3aa: CASTPALAGDVDTQYF
j_gene: TRBJ2-3
d_gene: TRBD2
v_gene: TRBV12-3/TRBV12-4

CDR3aa: CASSLAPERHTQYF
j_gene: TRBJ2-3
d_gene: .
v_gene: TRBV7-2

CDR3aa: CASSLKPESYGYTF
j_gene: TRBJ1-2
d_gene: .
v_gene: TRBV27

CDR3aa: CASSLVGTRDEQYF
j_gene: TRBJ2-7
d_gene: .
v_gene: TRBV5-1

CDR3aa: CASSLTSGGVGEQFF
j_gene: TRBJ2-1
d_gene: TRBD2
v_gene: TRBV4-2

CDR3aa: CAISSGAYSSTDTQYF
j_gene: TRBJ2-3
d_gene: .
v_gene: TRBV10-3

CDR3aa: CASSLNSVSGANVLTF
j_gene: TRBJ2-6
d_gene: .
v_gene: TRBV28

CDR3aa: CASSDPGSSYNEQFF
j_gene: TRBJ2-1
d_gene: .
v_gene: TRBV7-9

CDR3aa: CASSQDVGGLAEQYF
j_gene: TRBJ2-7
d_gene: .
v_gene: TRBV4-3

CDR3aa: CASSYLRGDTQETQYF
j_gene: TRBJ2-5
d_gene: .
v_gene: TRBV5-1

CDR3aa: CASSFTLGQGNTGELFF
j_gene: TRBJ2-2
d_gene: TRBD1
v_gene: TRBV7-9

CDR3aa: CASSQTFIGQGGGYTF
j_gene: TRBJ1-2
d_gene: TRBD1
v_gene: TRBV4-1

CDR3aa: CSADRGSAYGYTF
j_gene: TRBJ1-2
d_gene: .
v_gene: TRBV20-1

CDR3aa: CASSATGQSYGYTF
j_gene: TRBJ1-2
d_gene: TRBD1
v_gene: TRBV7-8

CDR3aa: CASTPAVNGELFF
j_gene: TRBJ2-2
d_gene: .
v_gene: TRBV6-2/TRBV6-3

CDR3aa: CSFLDGRVPYNEQFF
j_gene: TRBJ2-1
d_gene: .
v_gene: TRBV20-1

CDR3aa: CASSPRTREETQYF
j_gene: TRBJ2-5
d_gene: TRBD2
v_gene: TRBV11-2

CDR3aa: CASSQGAKAFF
j_gene: TRBJ1-1
d_gene: .
v_gene: TRBV3-1

CDR3aa: CASNRGIAEQYF
j_gene: TRBJ2-7
d_gene: TRBD1
v_gene: TRBV28

CDR3aa: CATSPTGSSYNEQFF
j_gene: TRBJ2-1
d_gene: .
v_gene: TRBV15

CDR3aa: CSVGRGHTGELFF
j_gene: TRBJ2-2
d_gene: TRBD1
v_gene: TRBV20-1

CDR3aa: CASSPRAGRYYEQYF
j_gene: TRBJ2-7
d_gene: .
v_gene: TRBV18

CDR3aa: CASRQVAGGLWTGELFF
j_gene: TRBJ2-2
d_gene: TRBD2
v_gene: TRBV10-3

CDR3aa: CSARVWTGPPDYKETQYF
j_gene: TRBJ2-5
d_gene: .
v_gene: TRBV20-1

CDR3aa: CASSSSSGGDNEQFF
j_gene: TRBJ2-1
d_gene: TRBD2
v_gene: TRBV7-7